These 19 T cell receptor beta chains originate from one sample sequenced in a study of T cells after yellow fever vaccination. TCRdb ran MiXCR on the 5' RACE reads and lists one entry per CDR3 protein. Here the sample spans 250,000 or so distinct CDR3 sequences, more than 3.5% being singletons. Specimen: PBMCs, collected 15 days after the yellow fever booster vaccination. These receptors came from a man between 18 and 35 years old who received the YFV17D yellow fever vaccine.

This clonotype was detected ten times or more. This chain uses TRBV11-2 with TRBJ1-5; 8 nucleotides line up with TRBD1. Germline loops: CDR1 SGHAT, CDR2 FQNNGV. The ends lost 5 bases at V and 6 bases at J; junction bases unmatched: 0. CDR3 size: 12 residues. This CDR3 is CASSQGAQPQHF. The CDR3 coding sequence is TGTGCCAGCAGCCAGGGGGCTCAGCCCCAGCATTTT. Variable domain in full (rest from reference TRBV11-2 and TRBJ1-5): EAGVAQSPRYKIIEKRQSVAFWCNPISGHATLYWYQQILGQGPKLLIQFQNNGVVDDSQLPKDRFSAERLKGVDSTLKIQPAKLEDSAVYLCASSQGAQPQHFGDGTRLSIL.

This clonotype occurred many times. The chain is built from TRBV11-3 and TRBJ1-6; 10 positions match TRBD1. J gave up 0 bases and V 0 bases, and 11 bases lay outside the gene matches. This CDR3 has 21 amino acids. Per the germline V gene, CDR1 is SGHNT and CDR2 is YENEEA. The DNA for the CDR3 is TGTGCCAGCAGCTTAGAATCCGGGACAGGGGTTCCCAGCTCCTATAATTCACCCCTCCACTTT. Its protein is CASSLESGTGVPSSYNSPLHF. Supplemented by reference TRBV11-3 and TRBJ1-6, the full variable domain reads EAGVVQSPRYKIIEKKQPVAFWCNPISGHNTLYWYLQNLGQGPELLIRYENEEAVDDSQLPKDRFSAERLKGVDSTLKIQPAELGDSAVYLCASSLESGTGVPSSYNSPLHFGNGTRLTVT.

This clonotype was observed many times. V gene TRBV5-1 combines with J gene TRBJ2-5, with 9 bases matching TRBD1. The CDR3 spans 14 residues. Trimming removed 4 bases from V and 5 bases from J; junction bases left unmatched: 6. Germline CDR1 SGHRS, CDR2 YFSETQ. The CDR3 reads CASSMGQGGETQYF. In DNA, the CDR3 is TGCGCCAGCAGCATGGGACAGGGCGGCGAGACCCAGTACTTC.

This clonotype was detected many times. This chain connects TRBV5-1 to TRBJ1-5; D might be TRBD1 (5 bases). Germline CDR1 is SGHRS and CDR2 is YFSETQ. The V gene lost 0 bases and the J gene lost 3 bases, with 7 bases spanning the gap. The CDR3 contains 14 residues. The CDR3 loop reads CASSLGGFNQPQHF. In DNA form, the CDR3 reads TGCGCCAGCAGCTTGGGGGGGTTCAATCAGCCCCAGCATTTT.

J is TRBJ1-5 and V is TRBV3-1; tentatively, D is TRBD1 (5 bases). Per the germline V gene, CDR1 is LGHDT and CDR2 is YNNKEL (reference sequence). V dropped 4 bases and J dropped 0 bases, with 13 bases sitting between them. This CDR3 has 16 amino acids. Here the CDR3 reads CASSPGHPYSNQPQHF. DNA for the CDR3: TGTGCCAGCAGCCCAGGACATCCTTATAGCAATCAGCCCCAGCATTTT.

This clonotype was seen many times. The germline gene is not matched at one end of the junction; a read error may be the cause. This chain links TRBV7-7 with TRBJ1-5; 7 bases agree with TRBD1. The CDR3 length is 15 residues. Germline V gene lookup returns CDR1 SSHAT and CDR2 FNYEAQ (reference sequence). In DNA, the CDR3 is TGTGCTAGCAGCTTAGCTGACAGGGTCAATCAGCCCCAGCATTTT. Protein product: CASSLADRVNQPQHF. The full variable domain, rest sourced from reference TRBV7-7 and TRBJ1-5, is GAGVSQSPRYKVTKRGQDVTLRCDPISSHATLYWYQQALGQGPEFLTYFNYEAQPDKSGLPSDRFSAERPEGSISTLTIQRTEQRDSAMYRCASSLADRVNQPQHFGDGTRLSIL.

This clonotype was seen ten or more times. The chain joins TRBV19 to TRBJ2-1, with TRBD2 matching 13 bases. This CDR3 contains 17 residues. The J segment lost 6 bases and the V segment lost 1 base, leaving 6 bases of the junction unmatched. CDR1 and CDR2 from the germline V gene are LNHDA and SQIVND (reference sequence). CDR3 residues: CASSIAPLAGGVNEQFF. Written as DNA, the CDR3 is TGTGCCAGTAGTATAGCTCCACTAGCGGGGGGGGTCAATGAGCAGTTCTTC.

This clonotype was detected ten times or more. The chain recombines TRBV5-1 with TRBJ1-1, with TRBD1 as a possible D gene (5 bases). CDR3 length equals 15 residues. V was cut by 5 bases and J by 0 bases, with 14 bases left in between. The V gene's germline CDR1 is SGHRS and CDR2 YFSETQ. CDR3 coding DNA: TGCGCCAGCAGTCCTTGGGGGGGAGTGAACACTGAAGCTTTCTTT. Its protein product is CASSPWGGVNTEAFF.

This clonotype was picked up many times. The chain couples TRBV6-6 to TRBJ2-3; the match to TRBD1 covers 9 bases. The CDR3 runs 18 residues. Unmatched junction bases numbered 11, after V lost 2 bases and J lost 2 bases. The germline gives CDR1 MNHNY, CDR2 SVGAGI (reference sequence). In DNA, the CDR3 is TGTGCCAGCAGTTACGGGCCACAGGGGGCGCTTGTCACAGATACGCAGTATTTT. Translation: CASSYGPQGALVTDTQYF.

This clonotype was counted ten times or more. The chain uses TRBV18 and TRBJ2-3, with D possibly being TRBD1 (7 bases). V lost 5 bases and J lost 0, with 30 bases in between. This CDR3 contains 21 residues. The germline CDR1 and CDR2 sequences are KGHSH and LQKENI. Written as DNA, the CDR3 is TGTGCCAGCTCAACCAGGGGGGATCGACCCCAATTTAATATCAGCACAGATACGCAGTATTTT. Amino acids: CASSTRGDRPQFNISTDTQYF.

The sample holds many counts of this clonotype. CDR3 sequence: CASSGFDRAAEAFF. The CDR3 bases are TGTGCCAGCAGTGGCTTCGACAGGGCCGCTGAAGCTTTCTTT. J is TRBJ1-1 and V is TRBV25-1; 7 bases agree with TRBD1. J was trimmed by 6 bases and V by 4 bases; bases with no gene match: 8. Per the germline V gene, CDR1 is MGHDK and CDR2 is SYGVNS. CDR3 length: 14 amino acids.

At least ten counts were recorded for this clonotype. The V and J genes are TRBV4-2 and TRBJ2-7, with 8 bases matching TRBD1. This CDR3 region has 17 residues. V shed 4 bases and J 3 bases; nucleotides not matched to a gene: 14. In germline, CDR1 is LGHNA, CDR2 YNFKEQ. The CDR3 region is CASSLDQGQGLFYEQYF. DNA for the CDR3: TGTGCCAGCAGCCTGGACCAAGGACAGGGCCTATTCTACGAGCAGTACTTC.

This clonotype was seen at least ten times. The chain joins TRBV6-5 to TRBJ1-2; maybe TRBD1 (5 bases). Looked up from germline, CDR1 is MNHEY and CDR2 is SVGAGI. The CDR3 contains 15 residues. The germline V and J ends were trimmed by 2 bases and 6 bases, with 16 bases remaining between them. This chain's CDR3 is CASSYKGREWDGYTF. The CDR3, as DNA: TGTGCCAGCAGTTACAAGGGGAGAGAGTGGGATGGCTACACCTTC.

Ten or more counts support this clonotype. V is TRBV20-1 and J is TRBJ2-3; no reliable D call. The CDR3 consists of 13 residues. V shed 3 bases and J shed 4 bases, with 11 bases lying between them. Germline values: CDR1 DFQATT, CDR2 SNEGSKA (reference sequence). The CDR3 DNA reads as TGCAGTGCTAGGGAGCGCGAATCAGATACGCAGTATTTT. Translation gives CSARERESDTQYF.

This clonotype occurred many times. V is TRBV5-1 and J is TRBJ1-1; D is unresolved. Germline CDR1 and CDR2: SGHRS and YFSETQ. The CDR3 extends over 12 amino acids. Trimming removed 7 bases at V and 2 bases at J, with 9 bases between. The DNA for the CDR3 is TGCGCCAGCGGGCGGGGAAACACTGAAGCTTTCTTT. Its translation: CASGRGNTEAFF.

This clonotype was counted ten times or more. The rearrangement links TRBV5-1 to TRBJ1-4; D is uncertain. CDR1 and CDR2 from the germline V gene are SGHRS and YFSETQ. V lost 4 bases, J lost 0 bases, and 13 bases lay in between. This CDR3 contains 16 residues. For the CDR3, the DNA is TGCGCCAGCAGCCGGCAGGCACCGGCAACTAATGAAAAACTGTTTTTT. This codes for CASSRQAPATNEKLFF.

CDR3 DNA: TGTGCCAGCAGCCATCGCAGGGGGGTGGTAGATACGCAGTATTTT. This translates into CASSHRRGVVDTQYF. The genes are TRBV7-2 and TRBJ2-3, with a possible D match to TRBD1 (7 bases). The CDR3 loop spans 15 amino acids. CDR1 is SGHTA, CDR2 FQGNSA, per germline. Trimming shortened V by 5 bases and J by 5 bases, and 17 bases separated the two germline ends.

This clonotype was recorded at least ten times. The V and J genes are TRBV29-1 and TRBJ2-3; D might be TRBD1 (6 bases). CDR3 length: 13 residues. Trimming took off 6 bases at V and 4 bases at J, with 14 bases between the two ends. CDR1 and CDR2 (germline): SQVTM, ANQGSEA. The CDR3 bases are TGCAGCGTGGGGGCCGCGGGCGCAGATACGCAGTATTTT. Translated: CSVGAAGADTQYF.

This clonotype was counted many times. J is TRBJ1-2 and V is TRBV19, with a weak D call TRBD1 (5 bases). The V gene lost 7 bases and the J gene lost 2 bases, with 17 bases spanning the gap. Germline CDR1 reads LNHDA; CDR2 reads SQIVND (reference sequence). The CDR3 is 15 amino acids. The CDR3 DNA reads TGTGCCAGTATTTCAGAGGGACGGCGAAACTATGGCTACACCTTC. This sequence encodes CASISEGRRNYGYTF.